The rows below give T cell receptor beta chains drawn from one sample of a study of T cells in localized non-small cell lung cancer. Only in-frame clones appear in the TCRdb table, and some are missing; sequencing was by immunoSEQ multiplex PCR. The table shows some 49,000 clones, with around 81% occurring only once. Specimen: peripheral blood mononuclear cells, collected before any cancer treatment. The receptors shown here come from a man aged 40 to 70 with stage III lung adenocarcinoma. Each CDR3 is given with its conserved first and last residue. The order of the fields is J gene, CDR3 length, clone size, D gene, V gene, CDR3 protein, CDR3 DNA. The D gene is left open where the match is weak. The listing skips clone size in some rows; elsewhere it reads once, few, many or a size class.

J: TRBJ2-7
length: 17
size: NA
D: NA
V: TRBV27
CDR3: CASSPHYGQGRSYEQYF
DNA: TGTGCCAGCAGTCCACATTATGGGCAGGGTCGCTCCTACGAGCAGTACTTC

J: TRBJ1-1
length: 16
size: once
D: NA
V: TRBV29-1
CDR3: CSVYGKGMTGNTEAFF
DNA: TGCAGCGTTTATGGGAAGGGGATGACCGGGAACACTGAAGCTTTCTTT

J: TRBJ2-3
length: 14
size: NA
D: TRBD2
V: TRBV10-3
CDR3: CAVSGLAGTDTQYF
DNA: TGTGCCGTTTCCGGACTAGCGGGGACAGATACGCAGTATTTT

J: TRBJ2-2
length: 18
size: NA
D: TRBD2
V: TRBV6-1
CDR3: CASSEALAGGANTGELFF
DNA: TGTGCCAGCAGTGAAGCTCTAGCGGGGGGGGCCAACACCGGGGAGCTGTTTTTT

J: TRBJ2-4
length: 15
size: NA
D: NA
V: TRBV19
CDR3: CASSQRRGAKNIQYF
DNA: TGTGCCAGTTCTCAACGGCGGGGAGCCAAAAACATTCAGTACTTC

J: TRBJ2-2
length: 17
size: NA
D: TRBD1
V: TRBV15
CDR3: CATSRTWTGENTGELFF
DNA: TGTGCCACCAGCAGAACCTGGACAGGGGAGAACACCGGGGAGCTGTTTTTT

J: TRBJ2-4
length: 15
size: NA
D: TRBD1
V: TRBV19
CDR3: CASSVPADRGGIQYF
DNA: TGTGCCAGTAGTGTCCCGGCGGACAGGGGGGGCATTCAGTACTTC

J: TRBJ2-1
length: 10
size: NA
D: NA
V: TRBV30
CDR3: CAWNRNEQFF
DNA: TGTGCCTGGAACAGAAATGAGCAGTTCTTC

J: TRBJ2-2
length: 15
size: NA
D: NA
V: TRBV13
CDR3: CASSLRGGASGELFF
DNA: TGTGCCAGCAGCTTACGAGGGGGGGCCTCCGGGGAGCTGTTTTTT

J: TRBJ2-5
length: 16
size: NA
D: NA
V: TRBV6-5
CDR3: CASSYSPGLNQETQYF
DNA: TGTGCCAGCAGTTACTCGCCAGGGCTGAATCAAGAGACCCAGTACTTC

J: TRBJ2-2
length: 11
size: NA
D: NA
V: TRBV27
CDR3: CASSLTGELFF
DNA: TGTGCCAGCAGTTTGACAGGGGAGCTGTTTTTT

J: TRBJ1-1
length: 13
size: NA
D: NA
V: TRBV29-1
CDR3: CSVHTGLDTEAFF
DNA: TGCAGCGTTCATACAGGGTTGGACACTGAAGCTTTCTTT

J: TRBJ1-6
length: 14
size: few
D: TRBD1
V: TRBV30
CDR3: CAWSVHTGGSPLHF
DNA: TGTGCCTGGAGTGTACATACAGGGGGATCACCCCTCCACTTT

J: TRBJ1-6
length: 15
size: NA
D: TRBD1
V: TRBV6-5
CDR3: CASSSRGENNSPLHF
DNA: TGTGCCAGCAGTAGCAGGGGGGAAAATAATTCACCCCTCCACTTT

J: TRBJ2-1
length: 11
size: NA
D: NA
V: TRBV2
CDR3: CATSAYNEQFF
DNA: TGTGCCACCTCGGCATACAATGAGCAGTTCTTC

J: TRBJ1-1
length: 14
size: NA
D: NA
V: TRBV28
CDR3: CASRPGLVKTEAFF
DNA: TGTGCCAGCAGACCAGGGTTAGTTAAAACTGAAGCTTTCTTT

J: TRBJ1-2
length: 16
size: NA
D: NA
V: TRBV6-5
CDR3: CASSYRDRRPNYGYTF
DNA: TGTGCCAGCAGTTACAGGGACCGAAGGCCCAACTATGGCTACACCTTC

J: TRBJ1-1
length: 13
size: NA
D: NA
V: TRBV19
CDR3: CASSTDWNTEAFF
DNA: TGTGCCAGTAGTACGGACTGGAACACTGAAGCTTTCTTT

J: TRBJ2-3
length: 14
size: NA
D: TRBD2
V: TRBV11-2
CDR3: CASMLAGGTDTQYF
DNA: TGTGCCAGCATGCTAGCGGGGGGGACAGATACGCAGTATTTT

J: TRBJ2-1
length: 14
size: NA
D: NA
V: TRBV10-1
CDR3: CASSEGGAGNEQFF
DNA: TGCGCCAGCAGTGAAGGGGGCGCGGGGAATGAGCAGTTCTTC

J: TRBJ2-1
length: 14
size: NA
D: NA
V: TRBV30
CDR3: CAWSSRGGYNEQFF
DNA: TGTGCCTGGAGTTCAAGGGGCGGTTACAATGAGCAGTTCTTC

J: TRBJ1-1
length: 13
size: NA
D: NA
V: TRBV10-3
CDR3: CATSSGGNTEAFF
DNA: TGTGCCACCAGTTCGGGGGGGAACACTGAAGCTTTCTTT

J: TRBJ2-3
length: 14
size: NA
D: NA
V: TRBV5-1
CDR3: CASSFGGSTDTQYF
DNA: TGCGCCAGCAGCTTCGGAGGAAGCACAGATACGCAGTATTTT

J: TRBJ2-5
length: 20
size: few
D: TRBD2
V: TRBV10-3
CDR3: CAISFSESGGALLSQETQYF
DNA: TGTGCCATCAGTTTTTCAGAAAGCGGGGGGGCTCTCCTCAGCCAAGAGACCCAGTACTTC

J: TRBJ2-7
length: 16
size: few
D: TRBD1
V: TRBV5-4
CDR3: CASSSLIQGAGYEQYF
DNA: TGTGCCAGCAGCTCCTTAATCCAGGGGGCGGGCTACGAGCAGTACTTC

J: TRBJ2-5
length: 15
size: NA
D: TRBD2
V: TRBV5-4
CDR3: CASSLAGAKQETQYF
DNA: TGTGCCAGCAGCTTAGCGGGGGCCAAGCAAGAGACCCAGTACTTC

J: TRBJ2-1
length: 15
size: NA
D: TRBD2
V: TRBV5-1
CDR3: CASSLSGGGQDEQFF
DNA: TGCGCCAGCAGCCTAAGCGGGGGGGGCCAAGATGAGCAGTTCTTC

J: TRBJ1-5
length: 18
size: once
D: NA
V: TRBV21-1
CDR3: CASSKPPVRVDSNQPQHF
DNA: TGTGCCAGCAGCAAACCGCCTGTGAGGGTTGATAGCAATCAGCCCCAGCATTTT

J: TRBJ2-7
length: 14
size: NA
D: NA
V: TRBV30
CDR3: CAWKPGTLNYEQYF
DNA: TGTGCCTGGAAACCCGGGACACTAAACTACGAGCAGTACTTC

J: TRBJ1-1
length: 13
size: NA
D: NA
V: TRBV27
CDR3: CASRLRATTEAFF
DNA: TGTGCCAGCAGGCTAAGGGCGACGACTGAAGCTTTCTTT

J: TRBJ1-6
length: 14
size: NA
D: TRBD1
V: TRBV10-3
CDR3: CAISTGRGDSPLHF
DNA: TGTGCCATCAGTACGGGCAGGGGGGATTCACCCCTCCACTTT

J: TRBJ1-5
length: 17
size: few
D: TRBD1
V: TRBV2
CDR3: CASSETHRGRLDQPQHF
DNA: TGTGCCAGCAGTGAAACCCACAGGGGGAGGCTGGACCAGCCCCAGCATTTT

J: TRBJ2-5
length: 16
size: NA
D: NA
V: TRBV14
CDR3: CASSQAGSLAQETQYF
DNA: TGTGCCAGCAGCCAAGCAGGAAGCCTAGCTCAAGAGACCCAGTACTTC

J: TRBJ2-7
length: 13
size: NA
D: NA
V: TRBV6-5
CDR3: CASSYDTDYEQYF
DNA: TGTGCCAGCAGTTACGACACCGACTACGAGCAGTACTTC

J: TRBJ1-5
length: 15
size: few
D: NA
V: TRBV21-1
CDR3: CASSSHGHSNQPQHF
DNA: TGTGCCAGCAGCTCCCACGGACACTCCAATCAGCCCCAGCATTTT

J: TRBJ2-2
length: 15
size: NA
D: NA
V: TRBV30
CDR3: CAWDKTGVGTGELFF
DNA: TGTGCCTGGGATAAAACCGGGGTAGGCACCGGGGAGCTGTTTTTT

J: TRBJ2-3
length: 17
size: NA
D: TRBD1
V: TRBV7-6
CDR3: CASSPGTGQGITDTQYF
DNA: TGTGCCAGCAGTCCCGGAACGGGACAGGGGATCACAGATACGCAGTATTTT

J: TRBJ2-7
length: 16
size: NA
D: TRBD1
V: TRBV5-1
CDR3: CASSPGTGIYSYEQYF
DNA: TGCGCCAGCAGCCCGGGGACAGGGATTTATTCCTACGAGCAGTACTTC

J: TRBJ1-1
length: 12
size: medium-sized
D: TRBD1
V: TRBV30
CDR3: CAANRGPTEAFF
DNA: TGTGCCGCCAACAGGGGGCCAACTGAAGCTTTCTTT

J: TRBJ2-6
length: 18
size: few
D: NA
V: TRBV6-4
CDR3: CASRLQQGQSSGANVLTF
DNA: TGTGCCAGCAGACTTCAACAGGGCCAAAGCTCTGGGGCCAACGTCCTGACTTTC